The clone carrying this T cell receptor (beta chain) was detected a few times. Its specificity is not known. The germline V gene encodes CDR1 SGHAT and CDR2 FQNNGV. The V segment lost 3 bases and the J segment 8 bases; nucleotides outside the gene matches: 2. The CDR3 runs 13 residues. Unique molecular identifiers tagged individual cDNA molecules. TCRdb re-called the 5' RACE reads with MiXCR, one entry per CDR3 protein. The data hold 65,000 to 95,000 distinct CDR3 sequences, with about 16% observed a single time. The sample belongs to a study of early T cells in non-severe SARS-CoV-2 infection. Study summary: It was bulk RNA from unsorted whole blood that was sequenced, and the chains were unpaired. Notes on the study in general: Matching results from VDJdb favored anti-spike CD8 responses, leaving private and CD4 specificities undetected.

The source of this sequence is an adult who was a healthcare worker with PCR-confirmed SARS-CoV-2 infection or an uninfected control (not recorded which). V and J are TRBV11-2 and TRBJ2-1, with 9 bases identical to TRBD1. What was sequenced was whole blood. CDR3 protein: CASSLDRGDEQFF. The CDR3 DNA reads TGTGCCAGCAGCTTGGACAGGGGTGATGAGCAGTTCTTC.